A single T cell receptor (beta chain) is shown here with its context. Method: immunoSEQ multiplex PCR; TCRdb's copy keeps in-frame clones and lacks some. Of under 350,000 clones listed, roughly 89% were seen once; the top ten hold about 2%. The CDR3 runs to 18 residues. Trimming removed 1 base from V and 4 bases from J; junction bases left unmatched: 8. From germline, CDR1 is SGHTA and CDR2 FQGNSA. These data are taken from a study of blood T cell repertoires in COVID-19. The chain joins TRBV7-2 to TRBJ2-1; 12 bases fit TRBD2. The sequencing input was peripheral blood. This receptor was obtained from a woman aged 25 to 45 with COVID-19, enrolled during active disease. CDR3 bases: TGTGCCAGCAGCTTAGGCAGTAGACTAGCGGGGGTGTACAATGAGCAGTTCTTC. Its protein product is CASSLGSRLAGVYNEQFF.